This T cell receptor (beta chain) was identified in a study of T cells in Graves' hyperthyroidism and ophthalmopathy. Points from the study as a whole: With a median lead of roughly 6.8 months before onset, the model predicted ophthalmopathy.

Amplification of TCR beta CDR3 regions was performed using RNA transcripts as template. The HTBI primer set drove a first-round RT-PCR of the TCR CDR3. TCRdb analysed the multiplex PCR reads with MiXCR anew, one entry per CDR3 protein. The sample has about 380,000 distinct CDR3 sequences, about a fifth seen once; the top ten hold 35% to 45%. Clinical symptoms, serum thyroxine and TRAb, thyroid ultrasound and orbital computed tomography together formed the diagnostic basis. Trimming cost V 6 bases and J 6 bases, with 18 bases left between them. The germline V gene has CDR1 KGHSH and CDR2 LQKENI. There are 15 residues in the CDR3. This clonotype has more than one count but fewer than ten. Antigen specificity is unknown.

This TCR came from a man between 18 and 35 years old with Graves' ophthalmopathy. The source material was blood. The chain has TRBV18 and TRBJ1-5; D perhaps matches TRBD1 (6 bases). The CDR3 is CASSQIQKGGQPQHF. In DNA form, the CDR3 reads TGTGCCAGCTCGCAGATCCAAAAGGGGGGTCAGCCCCAGCATTTT.